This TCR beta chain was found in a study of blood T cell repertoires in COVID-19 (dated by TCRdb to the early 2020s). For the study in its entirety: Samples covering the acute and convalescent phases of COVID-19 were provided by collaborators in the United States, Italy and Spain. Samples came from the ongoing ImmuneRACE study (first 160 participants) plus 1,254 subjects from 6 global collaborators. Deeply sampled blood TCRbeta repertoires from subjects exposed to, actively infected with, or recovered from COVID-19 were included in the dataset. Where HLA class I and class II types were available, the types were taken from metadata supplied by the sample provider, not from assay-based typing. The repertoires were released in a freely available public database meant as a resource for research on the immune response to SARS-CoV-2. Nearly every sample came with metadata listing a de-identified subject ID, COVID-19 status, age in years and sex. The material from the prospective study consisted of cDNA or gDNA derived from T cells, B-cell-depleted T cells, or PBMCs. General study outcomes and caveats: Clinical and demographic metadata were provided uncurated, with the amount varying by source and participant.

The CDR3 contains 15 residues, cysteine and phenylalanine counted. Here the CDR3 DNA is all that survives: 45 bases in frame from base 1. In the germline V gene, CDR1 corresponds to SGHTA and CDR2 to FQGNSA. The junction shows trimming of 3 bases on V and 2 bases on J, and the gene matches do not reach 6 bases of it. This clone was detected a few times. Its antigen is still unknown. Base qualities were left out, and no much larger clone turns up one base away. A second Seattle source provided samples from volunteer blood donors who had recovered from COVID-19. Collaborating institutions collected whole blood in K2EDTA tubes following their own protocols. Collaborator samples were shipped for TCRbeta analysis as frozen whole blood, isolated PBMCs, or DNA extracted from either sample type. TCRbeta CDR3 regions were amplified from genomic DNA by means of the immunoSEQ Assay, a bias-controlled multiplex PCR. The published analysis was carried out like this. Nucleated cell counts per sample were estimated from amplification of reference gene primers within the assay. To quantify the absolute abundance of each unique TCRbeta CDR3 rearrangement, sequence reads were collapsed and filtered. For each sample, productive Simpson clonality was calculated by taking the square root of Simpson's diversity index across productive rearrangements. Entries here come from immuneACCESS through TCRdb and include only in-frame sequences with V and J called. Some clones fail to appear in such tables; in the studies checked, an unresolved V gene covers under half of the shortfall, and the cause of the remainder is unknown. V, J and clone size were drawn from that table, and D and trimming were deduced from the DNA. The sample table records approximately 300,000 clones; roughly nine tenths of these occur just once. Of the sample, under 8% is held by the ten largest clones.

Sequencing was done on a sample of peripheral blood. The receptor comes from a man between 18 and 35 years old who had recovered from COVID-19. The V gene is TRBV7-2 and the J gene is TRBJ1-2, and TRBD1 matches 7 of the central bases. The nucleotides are TGTGCCAGCAGCTTCACCGGGACAGCCAACTATGGCTACACCTTC. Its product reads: CASSFTGTANYGYTF.